This T cell receptor beta chain stems from a study of shared clonotypes between healthy human individuals. TCRdb's table, derived via immunoSEQ multiplex PCR, lists solely in-frame clones and lacks some. The repertoire holds about 2.3 million clones, with roughly 90% as singletons. A note on this clone: Its antigen remains unknown.

Notes on the study in general: Limitation of the genetic and exposure-history diversity represented came from the few donors. Sequencing depth was expected to affect clonotype sharing among donors.

Trimming shortened V by 4 bases and J by 3 bases, and 16 bases separated the two germline ends. This CDR3 spans 16 amino acids. CDR1 is SNHLY, CDR2 FYNNEI, per germline. This TCR was recovered from a man between 18 and 29 years old in good health. Some clones in this sample may be carry-over from other donors' samples. This chain joins TRBV2 and TRBJ1-5, with D perhaps matching TRBD1 (5 bases). Input material: naive CD4+ T cells from PBMCs. The subset is: CD45RA+ positively selected. This CDR3 reads CASSGAGPHLNQPQHF. In DNA, the CDR3 is TGTGCCAGCAGTGGGGCGGGGCCCCACCTCAATCAGCCCCAGCATTTT. Full variable domain (remainder filled in from reference TRBV2 and TRBJ1-5): EPEVTQTPSHQVTQMGQEVILRCVPISNHLYFYWYRQILGQKVEFLVSFYNNEISEKSEIFDDQFSVERPDGSNFTLKIRSTKLEDSAMYFCASSGAGPHLNQPQHFGDGTRLSIL.